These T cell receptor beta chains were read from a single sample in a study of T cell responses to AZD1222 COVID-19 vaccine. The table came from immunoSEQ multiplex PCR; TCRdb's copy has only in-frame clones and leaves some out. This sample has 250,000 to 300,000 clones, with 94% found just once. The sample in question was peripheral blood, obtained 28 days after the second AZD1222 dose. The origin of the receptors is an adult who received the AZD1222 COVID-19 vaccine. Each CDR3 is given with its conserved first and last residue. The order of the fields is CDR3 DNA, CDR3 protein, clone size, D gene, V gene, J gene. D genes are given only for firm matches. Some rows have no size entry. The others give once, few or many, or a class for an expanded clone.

DNA: TGTGCCAGCAGCGACTACCCGGGGGGCTACACCTTC; CDR3: CASSDYPGGYTF; size: -; D: -; V: TRBV9; J: TRBJ1-2
DNA: TGTGCCAGCAGCCAACTCCCTGGAAACACCATATATTTT; CDR3: CASSQLPGNTIYF; size: -; D: -; V: TRBV3-1/TRBV3-2; J: TRBJ1-3
DNA: TGTGCCAGCAGCGTAGAAGGCTACAATGAGCAGTTCTTC; CDR3: CASSVEGYNEQFF; size: -; D: -; V: TRBV9; J: TRBJ2-1
DNA: TGTGCCAGCAGCTTAGCGGGATTTCTCTCTGGAAACACCATATATTTT; CDR3: CASSLAGFLSGNTIYF; size: -; D: -; V: TRBV5-4; J: TRBJ1-3
DNA: TGTGCCAGCAGTCCCCGGGACATCGGCCAGCCCCAGCATTTT; CDR3: CASSPRDIGQPQHF; size: once; D: -; V: TRBV28; J: TRBJ1-5
DNA: TGCGCCAGCAGCCAAGATCTGCGGGAGGTCTATGAGCAGTTCTTC; CDR3: CASSQDLREVYEQFF; size: -; D: TRBD2; V: TRBV4-3; J: TRBJ2-1
DNA: TGTGCCAGCAGCCCCGGTTGGGATAGCAATCAGCCCCAGCATTTT; CDR3: CASSPGWDSNQPQHF; size: -; D: -; V: TRBV7-9; J: TRBJ1-5
DNA: TGTGCCAGCAGCCCAGATCCGGTCTACGAGCAGTACTTC; CDR3: CASSPDPVYEQYF; size: -; D: -; V: TRBV3-1/TRBV3-2; J: TRBJ2-7
DNA: TGTGCCAGCAGTTTAGCTAGCGGGAGTGGGTACGAGCAGTACTTC; CDR3: CASSLASGSGYEQYF; size: -; D: TRBD2; V: TRBV27; J: TRBJ2-7
DNA: TGTGCCACCGTGACAGGGGCCTCCTACGAGCAGTACTTC; CDR3: CATVTGASYEQYF; size: -; D: TRBD1; V: TRBV28; J: TRBJ2-7
DNA: TGTGCCAGCAGTGATAAGCCCCCACGACAATACGAGCAGTACTTC; CDR3: CASSDKPPRQYEQYF; size: -; D: -; V: TRBV6-4; J: TRBJ2-7
DNA: TGTGCCAGCAGCGTGGCTAGCGGGAGGAATCTTGGCGAGCAGTTCTTC; CDR3: CASSVASGRNLGEQFF; size: -; D: TRBD2; V: TRBV9; J: TRBJ2-1
DNA: TGCGCCAGCAGCTGGGGGGACAGGGGCACAGATACGCAGTATTTT; CDR3: CASSWGDRGTDTQYF; size: -; D: TRBD1; V: TRBV5-1; J: TRBJ2-3
DNA: TGTGCCAGCAGCCAAACGGGCCTCAATCAGCCCCAGCATTTT; CDR3: CASSQTGLNQPQHF; size: -; D: -; V: TRBV7-8; J: TRBJ1-5
DNA: TGCGCCAGCAGCTTGGGACTAGCGGTGGCAGATACGCAGTATTTT; CDR3: CASSLGLAVADTQYF; size: -; D: TRBD2; V: TRBV5-1; J: TRBJ2-3
DNA: TGTGCCAGCAGTTACTCGAGGTACAATGAGCAGTTCTTC; CDR3: CASSYSRYNEQFF; size: once; D: -; V: TRBV6-5; J: TRBJ2-1